One and the same sample provided the 11 T cell receptor beta chains below, sequenced in a study of CD8 T cells in Susac syndrome. Random hexamers served to reverse transcribe about 0.5 to 1 ug RNA. TCRdb redid the calling of the immunoSEQ multiplex PCR reads with MiXCR, one entry per CDR3 protein. The sample lists about 120,000 distinct CDR3 sequences; about 95% were seen once. Sample: CD4+ T cells from PBMCs. These receptors all stem from a human donor in good health.

The chain uses TRBV19 and TRBJ2-5, with TRBD1 matching 9 bases. The V and J ends lost 5 bases and 5 bases, in that order; junction bases with no gene match: 6. The length of the CDR3 is 14 residues. Germline CDR1 reads LNHDA; CDR2 reads SQIVND (reference sequence). The CDR3 bases are TGTGCCAGTAGTCTGGGACAGGGTTCGGAGACCCAGTACTTC. Amino acids: CASSLGQGSETQYF.

The chain couples TRBV7-8 to TRBJ2-6; 11 nucleotides match TRBD1. The CDR3 has 17 residues. Per germline, CDR1 SGHVS and CDR2 FQNEAQ. V dropped 5 bases and J dropped 0; count of bases not matched to a gene: 3. CDR3 coding DNA: TGTGCCAGCAGCGGGACAGGGGGTAGCTCTGGGGCCAACGTCCTGACTTTC. Translating gives CASSGTGGSSGANVLTF. Supplemented by reference TRBV7-8 and TRBJ2-6, the full variable domain reads GAGVSQSPRYKVAKRGQDVALRCDPISGHVSLFWYQQALGQGPEFLTYFQNEAQLDKSGLPSDRFFAERPEGSVSTLKIQRTQQEDSAVYLCASSGTGGSSGANVLTFGAGSRLTVL.

The chain links TRBV25-1 to TRBJ1-1, with a tentative D call TRBD1 (5 bases). The germline V gene encodes CDR1 MGHDK and CDR2 SYGVNS. Trimming removed 4 bases at V and 5 bases at J, with 20 bases between. The CDR3 loop spans 16 amino acids. This chain's CDR3 is CASSALPGRGETEAFF. CDR3 nucleotides: TGTGCCAGCAGTGCCCTCCCGGGACGGGGGGAGACTGAAGCTTTCTTT.

The V gene is TRBV6-1, the J gene TRBJ2-4, with D unresolved. This CDR3 is 18 amino acids long. V shed 0 bases and J shed 2 bases, with 17 bases lying between them. Germline CDR1 MNHNS, CDR2 SASEGT. In nucleotides, the CDR3 is TGTGCCAGCAGTGAAGCTTCCTGGGAAGGGCGTCCCAAAAACATTCAGTACTTC. Its translation: CASSEASWEGRPKNIQYF.

This rearrangement joins TRBV19 to TRBJ1-2; TRBD1 aligns across 11 bases. Germline CDR1 and CDR2: LNHDA and SQIVND (reference sequence). The CDR3 extends over 15 amino acids. J lost 7 bases, V lost 5 bases, and 9 bases had no gene match. In DNA, the CDR3 is TGTGCCAGTAGTCCCCGGACAGGGGGCCAGTTTGGCTACACCTTC. Its protein product is CASSPRTGGQFGYTF.

The chain links TRBV9 to TRBJ2-1; 9 nucleotides match TRBD2. CDR3 length: 17 amino acids. Germline lookup yields CDR1 SGDLS and CDR2 YYNGEE. V gave up 0 bases and J gave up 7 bases; unmatched junction bases: 11. CDR3 sequence (DNA): TGTGCCAGCAGCGTAGTGGGGGGGACTAGCCCCCCTAATGAGCAGTTCTTC. Encoded protein: CASSVVGGTSPPNEQFF.

V and J are TRBV9 and TRBJ2-2; tentatively, D is TRBD1 or TRBD2 (5 bases each). V lost 2 bases to trimming and J lost 4 bases, with 12 bases between them. The V gene's germline CDR1 is SGDLS and CDR2 YYNGEE. The CDR3 has 15 amino acids. CDR3 nucleotide sequence: TGTGCCAGCAGCGTTTCCGGGGCAGTCACCGGGGAGCTGTTTTTT. This sequence encodes CASSVSGAVTGELFF.

This clonotype was counted a single time. V is TRBV5-1 and J is TRBJ2-2; 9 nucleotides match TRBD1. The CDR3 is 14 amino acids. The ends lost 6 bases at V and 3 bases at J; junction bases unmatched: 3. Germline V lookup: CDR1 SGHRS, CDR2 YFSETQ. The CDR3 loop is CASTGQGHTGELFF. The CDR3 coding sequence is TGCGCCAGCACGGGACAGGGACACACCGGGGAGCTGTTTTTT.

In DNA form, the CDR3 reads TGCGCCAGCAGCCAAGAATTGGCGGGCTACACCTTC. Protein sequence: CASSQELAGYTF. The rearrangement joins TRBV4-1 to TRBJ1-2; D is uncertain. The CDR3 extends over 12 amino acids. The V and J ends lost 0 bases and 8 bases respectively, with 7 bases between them. Germline loops: CDR1 MGHRA, CDR2 YSYEKL.

The V gene is TRBV7-8, the J gene TRBJ2-7, with 11 bases matching TRBD1. CDR1 and CDR2 (germline): SGHVS, FQNEAQ. The CDR3 extends over 15 amino acids. V lost 5 bases and J lost 4; bases outside the gene matches: 7. The chain's CDR3 is CASSPRDRGLYEQYF. The CDR3, as DNA: TGTGCCAGCAGCCCCAGGGACAGGGGGTTGTACGAGCAGTACTTC.

The J gene is TRBJ2-3, the V gene TRBV20-1, with D tentatively TRBD2 (6 bases). CDR1 DFQATT and CDR2 SNEGSKA come from the germline V gene (reference sequence). The V end was cut by 2 bases, the J end by 6 bases, with 18 bases between. The CDR3 contains 15 residues. Here the CDR3 DNA reads TGCAGTGCTAGAAACGTGGCGGGACGGGGGGATACGCAGTATTTT. Translating it yields CSARNVAGRGDTQYF.